What follows are 19 T cell receptor beta chains derived from one specimen sequenced in a study of T cells in Graves' hyperthyroidism and ophthalmopathy. RNA transcripts were the template for amplifying TCR beta CDR3 regions. Initially, a first-round RT-PCR of the TCR CDR3 employed the HTBI primer set. TCRdb passed the multiplex PCR reads through MiXCR, listing each CDR3 protein once. This table holds more than 500,000 distinct CDR3 sequences, roughly 50% found once. Material for sequencing was peripheral blood or thyroid tissue (not recorded which). These receptors originate from an adult woman with Graves' disease, either hyperthyroidism or ophthalmopathy (not recorded which).

This clonotype was counted at least ten times. The V gene is TRBV7-9, the J gene TRBJ2-2; the D gene could be TRBD1 or TRBD2 (5 bases each). This CDR3 is 15 amino acids long. Germline CDR1 SEHNR, CDR2 FQNEAQ (reference sequence). V lost 5 bases, J lost 6 bases, and 16 bases lay in between. CDR3 loop: CASSGGRPSPGELFF. CDR3 sequence (DNA): TGTGCCAGCAGCGGGGGTCGGCCATCCCCCGGGGAGCTGTTTTTT.

The CDR3 DNA follows: TGTGCCATCAGTGAGTCGATTCGGGGGGCGCGTCTAGAGACCCAGTACTTC. Its protein product is CAISESIRGARLETQYF. The rearrangement joins TRBV10-3 to TRBJ2-5; D may be TRBD2 (7 bases). This CDR3 contains 17 residues. The V gene lost 0 bases and the J gene lost 4 bases, with 18 bases spanning the gap. Germline V CDR1 and CDR2: ENHRY, SYGVKD.

This clonotype was picked up many times. The chain has TRBV10-2 and TRBJ2-7, with 11 bases identical to TRBD2. V gave up 3 bases and J gave up 5 bases; unmatched junction bases: 6. Germline CDR1 and CDR2: WSHSY and SAAADI. CDR3 length: 15 amino acids. In DNA, the CDR3 is TGCGCCAGCAGTGACATACTAGCGGGAGACCACGAGCAGTACTTC. This sequence encodes CASSDILAGDHEQYF.

This clonotype was seen repeatedly, ten times or more. The rearrangement joins TRBV5-1 to TRBJ2-6; the match to TRBD1 covers 8 bases. Losses at the gene ends were 3 bases for V and 2 bases for J; bases not matched to a gene: 1. CDR3 length: 15 amino acids. CDR1 SGHRS and CDR2 YFSETQ come from the germline V gene. The CDR3: CASSSRGPGANVLTF. The CDR3 DNA reads as TGCGCCAGCAGCTCCAGGGGGCCTGGGGCCAACGTCCTGACTTTC.

This clonotype was observed at least ten times. The chain's CDR3 is CASSGQARETQYF. The CDR3 nucleotides are TGTGCCAGCAGCGGACAGGCTAGGGAGACCCAGTACTTC. This chain uses TRBV12-3 or TRBV12-4 with TRBJ2-5, with 7 nucleotides matching TRBD1. The CDR3 extends over 13 amino acids. Trimming cost V 6 bases and J 5 bases; bases outside gene matches: 6.

This clonotype was observed at least ten times. The chain joins TRBV27 to TRBJ2-7; D is tentatively TRBD1 or TRBD2 (6 bases each). CDR1 and CDR2 (germline): MNHEY, SMNVEV (reference sequence). This CDR3 has 13 amino acids. V shed 3 bases and J shed 5 bases, with 11 bases lying between them. The CDR3 here is CASSFSGEDEQYF. The CDR3 DNA reads TGTGCCAGCAGTTTCTCAGGGGAGGACGAGCAGTACTTC.

As for this clonotype: This may stem from a read error, because a much larger clone lies one nucleotide away. Likely a read error: the CDR3 ends without its conserved phenylalanine or tryptophan. This chain joins TRBV4-1 and TRBJ2-5; D may correspond to TRBD1 or TRBD2 (5 bases each). This CDR3 has 15 residues. Between the trimmed V and J ends, which lost 3 bases and 5 bases, there was a span of 16 bases. In germline, CDR1 is MGHRA, CDR2 YSYEKL. CDR3 in amino acids: CASSQLGTPGETQYL. Written as DNA, the CDR3 is TGCGCCAGCAGCCAGCTAGGGACCCCCGGGGAGACCCAGTACCTC.

This clonotype was picked up a small number of times. Possible read error: a much larger clone is one base away. V gene TRBV9 combines with J gene TRBJ1-1, with D maybe TRBD1 (5 bases). The germline V gene has CDR1 SGDLS and CDR2 YYNGEE. The CDR3 runs to 13 residues. CDR3 protein: CASSPWGVTEALF. The CDR3 DNA follows: TGTGCCAGCAGCCCATGGGGGGTCACTGAAGCTCTCTTT.

This chain links TRBV2 with TRBJ1-2; possible D gene TRBD1, 5 bases. Germline-derived CDR1 and CDR2 are SNHLY and FYNNEI. V was pared by 8 bases and J by 8 bases, with 27 bases between. The CDR3 contains 16 residues. CDR3 DNA sequence: TGTGCCAGCGACAACCCTGCCCAGCCTGAGCAGGGAGGCTACACCTTC. Its protein is CASDNPAQPEQGGYTF.

The genes are TRBV10-3 and TRBJ2-5, with a possible D match to TRBD2 (6 bases). Germline V CDR1 and CDR2: ENHRY, SYGVKD. Trimming stripped 6 bases from V and 1 base from J, with 9 bases between. This CDR3 has 13 residues. DNA for the CDR3: TGTGCCATCAGGGGGGGACTCCAAGAGACCCAGTACTTC. Translated, it gives CAIRGGLQETQYF.

The rearrangement links TRBV9 to TRBJ1-2; D is undetermined. Germline V gives CDR1 SGDLS, CDR2 YYNGEE. This CDR3 comprises 13 residues. The V and J ends lost 4 bases and 8 bases respectively, with 15 bases between them. The CDR3 reads CASSQGPASGYTF. The CDR3 DNA reads as TGTGCCAGCAGCCAAGGACCGGCGAGCGGCTACACCTTC. Together with reference TRBV9 and TRBJ1-2, the CDR3 gives the full variable domain: DSGVTQTPKHLITATGQRVTLRCSPRSGDLSVYWYQQSLDQGLQFLIQYYNGEERAKGNILERFSAQQFPDLHSELNLSSLELGDSALYFCASSQGPASGYTFGSGTRLTVV.

The chain employs TRBV7-2 and TRBJ1-2; D is perhaps TRBD1 (5 bases). Germline loops: CDR1 SGHTA, CDR2 FQGNSA. Trimming took 5 bases from V and 3 from J, leaving 13 bases between them. The CDR3 runs to 14 residues. In nucleotides, the CDR3 is TGTGCCAGCAGCAAGAGGGACGGGGACTATGGCTACACCTTC. Amino acid sequence: CASSKRDGDYGYTF. Together with reference TRBV7-2 and TRBJ1-2, the CDR3 gives the full variable domain: GAGVSQSPSNKVTEKGKDVELRCDPISGHTALYWYRQSLGQGLEFLIYFQGNSAPDKSGLPSDRFSAERTGGSVSTLTIQRTQQEDSAVYLCASSKRDGDYGYTFGSGTRLTVV.

This chain's CDR3 is CASRTGGLLFGYTF. The DNA for the CDR3 is TGTGCCAGTAGGACAGGGGGCCTACTATTTGGCTACACCTTC. The rearrangement uses TRBV19 and TRBJ1-2, with TRBD1 matching over 10 bases. The CDR3 covers 14 residues. From germline, CDR1 is LNHDA and CDR2 SQIVND (reference sequence). V lost 6 bases and J lost 7; bases outside the gene matches: 8.

For this clonotype: The junction shows a germline mismatch at one end, possibly a read error. The gene calls are TRBV7-3 and TRBJ2-7, with D tentatively TRBD1 or TRBD2 (5 bases each). The CDR3 totals 15 residues. CDR1 SGHTA and CDR2 FQGTGA come from the germline V gene. The CDR3, as DNA: TGTGCCAGCAGCCCTAGGGGTATGGACACCGGGGAGCTGTACTTC. It is translated as CASSPRGMDTGELYF.

In its sample, this clonotype was seen many times. This sequence joins TRBV7-2 and TRBJ2-7; weak D call: TRBD1 (5 bases). The V and J ends lost 2 bases and 3 bases respectively, with 14 bases between them. The germline V gene has CDR1 SGHTA and CDR2 FQGNSA. CDR3 length equals 15 residues. The CDR3 DNA reads TGTGCCAGCAGCTTATGGTCAGGACAAATCTACGAGCAGTACTTC. Its translation: CASSLWSGQIYEQYF.

This clonotype showed up many times. The rearrangement uses TRBV2 and TRBJ1-5; D perhaps matches TRBD1 (6 bases). The CDR3 has 15 amino acids. V lost 0 bases, J lost 3 bases, and 9 bases lay in between. CDR1 is SNHLY, CDR2 FYNNEI, per germline. The CDR3 loop reads CASSEAGGANQPQHF. The CDR3 bases are TGTGCCAGCAGTGAAGCAGGGGGTGCCAATCAGCCCCAGCATTTT.

This clonotype was recorded at least ten times. The chain joins TRBV9 to TRBJ2-5, with D unresolved. Per the germline V gene, CDR1 is SGDLS and CDR2 is YYNGEE. CDR3 length: 14 amino acids. Trimming removed 0 bases from V and 0 bases from J, with 6 bases in between. Here the CDR3 DNA reads TGTGCCAGCAGCGTAGGAGGAGACCAAGAGACCCAGTACTTC. It specifies CASSVGGDQETQYF. The whole variable domain, remainder taken from reference TRBV9 and TRBJ2-5, is DSGVTQTPKHLITATGQRVTLRCSPRSGDLSVYWYQQSLDQGLQFLIQYYNGEERAKGNILERFSAQQFPDLHSELNLSSLELGDSALYFCASSVGGDQETQYFGPGTRLLVL.

Of note for this clonotype: Given a much more abundant clone one base away, this may be a read error. V is TRBV7-9 and J is TRBJ1-2, with D unresolved. The CDR3 length is 12 residues. CDR1 and CDR2 from the germline V gene are SEHNR and FQNEAQ (reference sequence). V lost 6 bases to trimming and J lost 8 bases, with 13 bases between them. The CDR3 sequence is CASRLKSSGYTF. Written as DNA, the CDR3 is TGTGCCAGCAGGTTAAAGAGTAGCGGCTACACCTTC.

This clonotype was recorded many times. The V gene is TRBV6-6, the J gene TRBJ2-6, with TRBD1 matching 7 bases. The V and J ends lost 7 bases and 0 bases, in that order; junction bases with no gene match: 6. CDR1 is MNHNY, CDR2 SVGAGI, per germline (reference sequence). This CDR3 is built from 16 residues. As DNA, the CDR3 is TGTGCCAGCATCGGGACAGCCTACTCTGGGGCCAACGTCCTGACTTTC. Protein sequence: CASIGTAYSGANVLTF.